This TCR beta chain was retrieved from a study of T-cell memory formation after mild COVID-19. Findings of the study overall: The second-wave clones peaking on day 37 were not confirmed as SARS-CoV-2-specific. Researchers report contracting CD4+ clones mostly in CM and EM, with CD8+ clones in EMRA.

V shed 5 bases, J shed 3 bases, and the junction held 4 bases outside the gene matches. CDR3 length: 14 residues. Details on this clonotype: The antigen remains unidentified.

Amplification by 5'RACE using constant-segment primers produced TCR alpha and TCR beta cDNA libraries that carried sample barcodes and UMIs. Using its own MiXCR run on the 5' RACE reads, TCRdb lists one record per CDR3 protein. Here the sample spans about 560,000 distinct CDR3 sequences, 15% to 20% being singletons. The rearrangement links TRBV12-3 or TRBV12-4 to TRBJ2-3; 8 bases agree with TRBD1. This clonotype was obtained from an adult woman who had mild COVID-19 (a few samples of this study predate the infection). Cell type and time point are not known. Sequencing input: PBMCs or a T cell subset sorted from them (not recorded which). The chain's CDR3 is CASSVRQGTDTQYF. The CDR3 DNA follows: TGTGCCAGCAGTGTTAGACAGGGGACAGATACGCAGTATTTT.